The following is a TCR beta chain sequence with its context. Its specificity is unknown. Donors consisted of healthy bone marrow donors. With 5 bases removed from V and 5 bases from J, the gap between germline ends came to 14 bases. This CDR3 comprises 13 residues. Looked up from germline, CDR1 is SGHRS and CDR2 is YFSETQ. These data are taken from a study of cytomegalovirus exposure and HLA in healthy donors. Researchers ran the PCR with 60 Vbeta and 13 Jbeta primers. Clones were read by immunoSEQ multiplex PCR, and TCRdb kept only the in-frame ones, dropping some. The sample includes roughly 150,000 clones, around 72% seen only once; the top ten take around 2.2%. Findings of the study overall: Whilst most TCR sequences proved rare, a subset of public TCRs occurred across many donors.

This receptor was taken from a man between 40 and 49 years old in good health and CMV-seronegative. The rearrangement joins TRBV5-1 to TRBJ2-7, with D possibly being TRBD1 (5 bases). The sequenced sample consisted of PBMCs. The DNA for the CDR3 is TGCGCCAGCAGACGAGTCAGGGCTAACGAGCAGTACTTC. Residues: CASRRVRANEQYF. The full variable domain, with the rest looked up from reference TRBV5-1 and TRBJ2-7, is KAGVTQTPRYLIKTRGQQVTLSCSPISGHRSVSWYQQTPGQGLQFLFEYFSETQRNKGNFPGRFSGRQFSNSRSEMNVSTLELGDSALYLCASRRVRANEQYFGPGTRLTVT.